A single sample is the source of the 6 T cell receptor beta chains below, sequenced in a study of T-cell reconstitution after alpha-beta-depleted transplantation in children. Preparing the TCRbeta library involved the use of unique molecular identifiers. TCRdb recomputed calls from the PCR reads with MiXCR, one row per CDR3 protein. The sample has 250,000 or so distinct CDR3 sequences, 20% to 30% seen once. The material sequenced was PBMCs, mostly from graft donor cells, taken 360 days after TCRalphabeta/CD19-depleted stem cell transplant. Every receptor here comes from a female patient aged 2-9 years who had a stem cell transplant for congenital amegakaryocytic thrombocytopenia, so the T cells may come from the graft donor.

The V call is TRBV12-3 or TRBV12-4, the J call TRBJ1-4; tentatively, D is TRBD1 (5 bases). CDR3 length: 14 residues. Trimming removed 2 bases from V and 6 bases from J, with 10 bases in between. The chain's CDR3 is CASSLSGGDEKLFF. CDR3 nucleotide sequence: TGTGCCAGCAGTTTAAGCGGGGGGGATGAAAAACTGTTTTTT.

This clonotype appeared a single time. The chain joins TRBV14 to TRBJ2-6; 9 bases match TRBD1. In germline, CDR1 is SGHDN, CDR2 FVKESK. CDR3 length equals 19 residues. Trimming at V came to 1 base and at J to 2 bases, leaving 9 bases not matched to a gene. CDR3: CASSQGRDRVFPGANVLTF. CDR3 coding DNA: TGTGCCAGCAGCCAAGGTCGGGACAGGGTTTTCCCTGGGGCCAACGTCCTGACTTTC.

This clonotype has a count of ten or more. The rearrangement links TRBV29-1 to TRBJ2-7, with D maybe TRBD1 (6 bases). The CDR3 has 11 residues. The V gene's germline CDR1 is SQVTM and CDR2 ANQGSEA. V gave up 3 bases and J gave up 7 bases, with 10 bases separating them. The CDR3: CSVETGREQYF. CDR3 nucleotides: TGCAGCGTTGAGACAGGCCGGGAGCAGTACTTC.

Only a few counts were recorded for this clonotype. The rearrangement joins TRBV9 to TRBJ2-1, with TRBD2 matching 8 bases. This CDR3 region has 15 residues. Germline V gene lookup returns CDR1 SGDLS and CDR2 YYNGEE. With 5 bases clipped from V and 0 bases from J, the junction kept 4 bases outside the gene matches. CDR3 sequence (DNA): TGTGCCAGCAGGTCCCTAGCGGGCTCCTACAATGAGCAGTTCTTC. Its translation: CASRSLAGSYNEQFF.

This clonotype has only a few counts. The chain has TRBV6-2 or TRBV6-3 and TRBJ2-4; D might be TRBD1 (6 bases). V dropped 7 bases and J dropped 0 bases, with 13 bases sitting between them. The CDR3 covers 15 residues. Germline values: CDR1 MNHEY, CDR2 SVGEGT. CDR3 region: CASTDGQIAKNIQYF. DNA for the CDR3: TGTGCCAGCACCGACGGACAGATAGCCAAAAACATTCAGTACTTC.

This clonotype has a handful of counts. The chain links TRBV10-3 to TRBJ2-2; 8 nucleotides align to TRBD1. J lost 3 bases, V lost 10 bases, and 7 bases had no gene match. This CDR3 comprises 14 residues. The germline V gene has CDR1 ENHRY and CDR2 SYGVKD. CDR3 region: CATLPDRDTGELFF. DNA for the CDR3: TGTGCCACCCTTCCGGACAGGGACACCGGGGAGCTGTTTTTT.